This T cell receptor beta chain was sequenced in a study of blood T cell repertoires in COVID-19. Across the whole study: Samples of COVID-19 (acute and convalescent) were obtained from the United States, Italy and Spain. PBMCs, B-cell-depleted T cells, or T cells provided the cDNA or gDNA that made up the material.

Clones were sequenced by immunoSEQ multiplex PCR, and TCRdb holds only the in-frame ones, with some missing. This table has about 320,000 clones, roughly nine tenths appearing once. The cohort comprised adults aged roughly 18 to 90 years residing in 20 to 30 US areas. Material: PBMCs or T cells enriched from blood (not recorded which). This clonotype originated in a young woman who had been exposed to COVID-19.

The CDR3 region has the DNA TGTGCCAGCAGCCAAGACCCCAGCCAGGCAACTAATGAAAAACTGTTTTTT. It codes for CASSQDPSQATNEKLFF. V and J are TRBV4-2 and TRBJ1-4; D call uncertain. CDR1 and CDR2 (germline): LGHNA, YNFKEQ. The CDR3 has 17 residues. The germline V and J ends were trimmed by 0 bases and 0 bases, with 11 bases remaining between them.